The entry that follows covers one T cell receptor beta chain sequence. PCR primers comprised 60 Vbeta and 13 Jbeta primers. Some clones are missing from TCRdb's copy, which holds only in-frame ones; the method was immunoSEQ multiplex PCR. The sample totals 150,000 or so clones. CDR1 KGHSH and CDR2 LQKENI come from the germline V gene. Trimming removed 6 bases from V and 10 bases from J, with 12 bases in between. The CDR3 totals 11 residues. These data come from a study of cytomegalovirus exposure and HLA in healthy donors. The chain combines TRBV18 with TRBJ1-2; possibly TRBD1 for D (6 bases). The sample was PBMCs. This clonotype was sampled from a man aged 18 to 30 in good health and CMV-seronegative. CDR3 coding DNA: TGTGCCAGCTCTCGACAGGTAGACTACACCTTC. Encoded protein: CASSRQVDYTF.